This TCR beta chain was identified during a study of PD-1 and CTLA-4 blockade in melanoma. Germline CDR1 is GTSNPN and CDR2 is SVGIG (reference sequence). The CDR3 contains 12 residues. Between the trimmed V and J ends, which lost 3 bases and 7 bases, there was a span of 12 bases. TCRdb's copy holds only in-frame clones and misses some; the assay was immunoSEQ multiplex PCR. This table holds 30,000 or so clones, around 93% found once. This chain links TRBV30 with TRBJ1-1; a possible D gene is TRBD1 (6 bases). This TCR was recovered from a human donor with melanoma. The material was CD8+ T cells from peripheral blood, obtained from a patient given anti-PD-1 treatment. CDR3 sequence (DNA): TGTGCCTGGAGGTCGACAGGAGTTGAAGCTTTCTTT. Amino acids: CAWRSTGVEAFF.